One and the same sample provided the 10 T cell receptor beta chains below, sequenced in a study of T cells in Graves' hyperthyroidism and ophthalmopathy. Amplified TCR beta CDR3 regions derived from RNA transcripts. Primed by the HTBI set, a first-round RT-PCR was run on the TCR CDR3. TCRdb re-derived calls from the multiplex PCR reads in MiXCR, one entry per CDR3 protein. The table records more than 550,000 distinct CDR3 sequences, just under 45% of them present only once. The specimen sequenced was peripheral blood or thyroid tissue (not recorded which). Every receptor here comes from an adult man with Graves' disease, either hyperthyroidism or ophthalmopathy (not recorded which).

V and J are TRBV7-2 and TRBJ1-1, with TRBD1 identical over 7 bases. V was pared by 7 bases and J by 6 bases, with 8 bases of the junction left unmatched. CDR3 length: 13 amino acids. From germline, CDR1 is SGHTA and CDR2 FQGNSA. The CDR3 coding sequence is TGTGCCAGCAACCACAGGGGTTTCGCTGAAGCTTTCTTT. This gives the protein CASNHRGFAEAFF.

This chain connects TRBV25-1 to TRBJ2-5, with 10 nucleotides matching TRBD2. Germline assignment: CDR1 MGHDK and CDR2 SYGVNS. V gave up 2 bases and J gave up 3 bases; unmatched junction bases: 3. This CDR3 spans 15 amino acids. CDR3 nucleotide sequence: TGTGCCAGCAGTGAAAGCGGGGGGGCCAAAGAGACCCAGTACTTC. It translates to CASSESGGAKETQYF.

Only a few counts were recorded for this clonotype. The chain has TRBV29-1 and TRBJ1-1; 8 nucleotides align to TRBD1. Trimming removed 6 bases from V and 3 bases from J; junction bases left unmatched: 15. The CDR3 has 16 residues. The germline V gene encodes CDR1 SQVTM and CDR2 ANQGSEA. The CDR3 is CSVTAGQGSMYTEAFF. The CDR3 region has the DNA TGCAGCGTCACCGCCGGACAGGGTTCGATGTACACTGAAGCTTTCTTT.

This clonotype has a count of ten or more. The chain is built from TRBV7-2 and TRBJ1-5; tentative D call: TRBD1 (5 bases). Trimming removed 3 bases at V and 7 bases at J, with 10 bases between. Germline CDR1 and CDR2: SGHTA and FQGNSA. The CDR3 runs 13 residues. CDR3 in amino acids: CASSLQGRQPQHF. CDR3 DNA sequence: TGTGCCAGCAGCTTGCAGGGCCGACAGCCCCAGCATTTT.

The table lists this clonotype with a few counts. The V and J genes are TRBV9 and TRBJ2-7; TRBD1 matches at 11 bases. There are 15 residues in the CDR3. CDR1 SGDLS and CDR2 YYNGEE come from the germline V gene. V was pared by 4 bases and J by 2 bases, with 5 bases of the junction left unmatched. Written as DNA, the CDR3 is TGTGCCAGCAGCCAAGGGACAGGGGGTACCTACGAGCAGTACTTC. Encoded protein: CASSQGTGGTYEQYF.

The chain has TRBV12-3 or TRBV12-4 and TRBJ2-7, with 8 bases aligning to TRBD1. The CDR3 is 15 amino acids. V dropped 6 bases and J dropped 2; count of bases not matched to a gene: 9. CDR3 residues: CASSLATGGPYEQYF. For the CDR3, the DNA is TGTGCCAGCAGCTTGGCCACAGGGGGTCCCTACGAGCAGTACTTC.

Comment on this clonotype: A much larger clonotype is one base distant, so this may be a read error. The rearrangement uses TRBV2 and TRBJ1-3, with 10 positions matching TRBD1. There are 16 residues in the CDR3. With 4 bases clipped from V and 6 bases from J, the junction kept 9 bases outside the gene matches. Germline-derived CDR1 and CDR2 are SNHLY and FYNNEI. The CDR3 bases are TGTGCCAGCAGTGGAGCCTTCGGACAGGGGGAAAACACCATATATTTT. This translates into CASSGAFGQGENTIYF. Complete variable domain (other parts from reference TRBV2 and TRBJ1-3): EPEVTQTPSHQVTQMGQEVILRCVPISNHLYFYWYRQILGQKVEFLVSFYNNEISEKSEIFDDQFSVERPDGSNFTLKIRSTKLEDSAMYFCASSGAFGQGENTIYFGEGSWLTVV.

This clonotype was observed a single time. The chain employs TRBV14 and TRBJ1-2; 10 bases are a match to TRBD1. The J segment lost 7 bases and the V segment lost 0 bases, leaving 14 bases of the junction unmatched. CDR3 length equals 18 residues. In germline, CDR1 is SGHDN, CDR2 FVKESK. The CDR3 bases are TGTGCCAGCAGCCAAGATCGAGGAAGACAGGGGGCTTTGGGTGGCTACACCTTC. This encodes CASSQDRGRQGALGGYTF. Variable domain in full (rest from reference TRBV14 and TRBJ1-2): EAGVTQFPSHSVIEKGQTVTLRCDPISGHDNLYWYRRVMGKEIKFLLHFVKESKQDESGMPNNRFLAERTGGTYSTLKVQPAELEDSGVYFCASSQDRGRQGALGGYTFGSGTRLTVV.

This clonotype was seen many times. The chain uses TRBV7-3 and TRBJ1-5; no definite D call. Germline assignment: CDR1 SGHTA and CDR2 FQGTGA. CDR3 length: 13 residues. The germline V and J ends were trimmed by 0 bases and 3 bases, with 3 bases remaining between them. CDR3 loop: CASSLTINQPQHF. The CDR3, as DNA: TGTGCCAGCAGCTTAACGATCAATCAGCCCCAGCATTTT.

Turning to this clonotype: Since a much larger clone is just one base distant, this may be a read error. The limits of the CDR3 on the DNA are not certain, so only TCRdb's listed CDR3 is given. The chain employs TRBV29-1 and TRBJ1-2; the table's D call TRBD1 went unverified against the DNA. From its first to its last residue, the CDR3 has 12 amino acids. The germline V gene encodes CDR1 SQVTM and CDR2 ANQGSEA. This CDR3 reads CSVGPGTYGHTF.